These 27 T cell receptor beta chains came from one sample sequenced in a study of T cell responses to AZD1222 COVID-19 vaccine. TCRdb keeps only in-frame clones here, not all; method: immunoSEQ multiplex PCR. The sample has 100,000 to 150,000 clones; roughly 90% are singletons. The specimen comprised peripheral blood, sampled on day 0 of AZD1222 vaccination. The receptors shown here come from an adult in good health.

The J gene is TRBJ2-2, the V gene TRBV2; 11 nucleotides line up with TRBD2. This CDR3 is 16 amino acids long. The V gene end was trimmed by 3 bases and the J gene end by 6 bases; junction bases not matched to a gene: 6. The germline V gene encodes CDR1 SNHLY and CDR2 FYNNEI. Here the CDR3 DNA reads TGTGCCAGCAGTGAGTCGCTAGCGGGAGGCGCCGGGGAGCTGTTTTTT. Encoded protein: CASSESLAGGAGELFF.

This clone showed up just once. The J gene is TRBJ2-2, the V gene TRBV5-1; the match to TRBD2 covers 10 bases. The CDR3 is made up of 15 amino acids. Losses at the gene ends were 3 bases for V and 2 bases for J; bases not matched to a gene: 1. Germline V gene lookup returns CDR1 SGHRS and CDR2 YFSETQ. CDR3: CASSWTSGNTGELFF. The CDR3 DNA is TGCGCCAGCAGCTGGACTAGCGGAAACACCGGGGAGCTGTTTTTT.

The chain is built from TRBV7-9 and TRBJ2-5, with 11 bases lining up with TRBD2. CDR3 length equals 18 residues. Trimming took 6 bases from V and 4 from J; bases not matched to a gene: 16. Germline lookup yields CDR1 SEHNR and CDR2 FQNEAQ (reference sequence). The CDR3 protein is CASRQPWTSGLEGETQYF. In DNA form, the CDR3 reads TGTGCCAGCAGACAACCTTGGACTAGCGGGCTAGAAGGAGAGACCCAGTACTTC. The entire variable domain, with the rest obtained from reference TRBV7-9 and TRBJ2-5, is as follows: DTGVSQNPRHKITKRGQNVTFRCDPISEHNRLYWYRQTLGQGPEFLTYFQNEAQLEKSRLLSDRFSAERPKGSFSTLEIQRTEQGDSAMYLCASRQPWTSGLEGETQYFGPGTRLLVL.

This chain links TRBV7-9 with TRBJ2-1; D possibly corresponds to TRBD2 (5 bases). V was clipped by 5 bases and J by 7 bases, with 15 bases between them. Per germline, CDR1 SEHNR and CDR2 FQNEAQ (reference sequence). The CDR3 has 14 residues. This CDR3 reads CASSQNLGENEQFF. The CDR3 DNA reads as TGTGCCAGCAGCCAGAATTTGGGAGAAAATGAGCAGTTCTTC.

This clone was counted once. The chain carries TRBV18 and TRBJ1-1, with D possibly being TRBD1 (5 bases). The CDR3 is 14 residues long. Germline values: CDR1 KGHSH, CDR2 LQKENI. The ends were cut back, 6 bases at V and 5 bases at J, with 16 bases in the middle. The CDR3 reads CASSSPGGRTEAFF. The CDR3 nucleotides are TGTGCCAGCTCCTCTCCGGGGGGTCGAACTGAAGCTTTCTTT.

The chain carries TRBV27 and TRBJ2-3; D gene uncertain. This CDR3 is built from 12 residues. Trimming shortened V by 4 bases and J by 6 bases, and 8 bases separated the two germline ends. From germline, CDR1 is MNHEY and CDR2 SMNVEV (reference sequence). The CDR3 nucleotides are TGTGCCAGCAGTTCGGGCCCTGATACGCAGTATTTT. Its protein is CASSSGPDTQYF.

The chain combines TRBV2 with TRBJ1-3, with a tentative D call TRBD1 (5 bases). With 10 bases removed from V and 3 bases from J, the gap between germline ends came to 22 bases. Germline V gene lookup returns CDR1 SNHLY and CDR2 FYNNEI. The CDR3 is 16 amino acids. CDR3 DNA: TGTGCCACTACGGACATAAGAAGGGTCGGTGGAAACACCATATATTTT. It encodes CATTDIRRVGGNTIYF.

V usage is TRBV5-6 and J usage is TRBJ2-7; 10 nucleotides align to TRBD1. Per germline, CDR1 SGHDT and CDR2 YYEEEE. V shed 3 bases and J 5 bases; nucleotides not matched to a gene: 8. The CDR3 is 15 residues long. CDR3 nucleotide sequence: TGTGCCAGCAGCTCAAGGGACAGGGGTTACAACGAGCAGTACTTC. Translation: CASSSRDRGYNEQYF.

The chain recombines TRBV7-2 with TRBJ2-7; 8 bases are a match to TRBD2. V gave up 2 bases and J gave up 0 bases; unmatched junction bases: 3. Germline V gene data show CDR1 as SGHTA and CDR2 as FQGNSA. This CDR3 is built from 15 residues. Written as DNA, the CDR3 is TGTGCCAGCAGCTTAAGACTAGCGCACTCCTACGAGCAGTACTTC. Translated, it gives CASSLRLAHSYEQYF.

The count of this clone is one. The gene calls are TRBV29-1 and TRBJ2-7; 10 nucleotides agree with TRBD2. Unmatched junction bases numbered 5, after V lost 6 bases and J lost 3 bases. Germline CDR1 and CDR2: SQVTM and ANQGSEA. The CDR3 is 13 residues long. The CDR3 nucleotides read TGCAGCGTGATGGGACTAGCGCACTACGAGCAGTACTTC. Translation gives CSVMGLAHYEQYF.

This chain connects TRBV9 to TRBJ2-1; D is unclear. Germline CDR1 and CDR2: SGDLS and YYNGEE. This CDR3 has 17 amino acids. Deletions cut 0 bases from V and 2 bases from J, with 15 bases between. CDR3 loop: CASSVGDARSTYNEQFF. The DNA for the CDR3 is TGTGCCAGCAGCGTAGGAGACGCTAGATCAACCTACAATGAGCAGTTCTTC.

The chain employs TRBV4-1 and TRBJ1-2, with TRBD1 matching 9 bases. Germline values: CDR1 MGHRA, CDR2 YSYEKL. This CDR3 has 15 amino acids. Losses at the gene ends were 5 bases for V and 2 bases for J; bases not matched to a gene: 6. For the CDR3, the DNA is TGCGCCAGCAGCTACACAGGGACAGGGAACTATGGCTACACCTTC. Its translation: CASSYTGTGNYGYTF.

This chain links TRBV15 with TRBJ1-3; D is ambiguous. The CDR3 totals 15 residues. The V and J ends lost 5 bases and 0 bases respectively, with 11 bases between them. Germline V CDR1 and CDR2: LNHNV, YYDKDF (reference sequence). CDR3 DNA sequence: TGTGCCACCAGCCCCGACGCCACCTCTGGAAACACCATATATTTT. As protein: CATSPDATSGNTIYF.

The V and J genes are TRBV11-1 and TRBJ2-3; 8 nucleotides match TRBD1. Trimming cost V 4 bases and J 2 bases; bases outside gene matches: 8. Per the germline V gene, CDR1 is SGHAT and CDR2 is FQDESV (reference sequence). There are 16 residues in the CDR3. The CDR3 bases are TGTGCCAGCAGCTCTGGGACAGGTCCCCTCACAGATACGCAGTATTTT. Translation: CASSSGTGPLTDTQYF.

The chain couples TRBV28 to TRBJ1-2; D is unclear. There are 15 residues in the CDR3. In germline, CDR1 is MDHEN, CDR2 SYDVKM. V lost 1 base, J lost 0 bases, and 9 bases lay in between. This CDR3 reads CASSLSVSSNYGYTF. Here the CDR3 DNA reads TGTGCCAGCAGTTTATCTGTCAGCTCTAACTATGGCTACACCTTC.

This clone was seen only once. The chain combines TRBV28 with TRBJ1-2; 8 positions agree with TRBD1. The CDR3 runs to 15 residues. The ends lost 1 base at V and 4 bases at J; junction bases unmatched: 5. Looked up from germline, CDR1 is MDHEN and CDR2 is SYDVKM. The CDR3: CASSLSAGTGYGYTF. The DNA of the CDR3 is TGTGCCAGCAGTTTATCCGCCGGGACAGGCTATGGCTACACCTTC.

The chain couples TRBV24-1 to TRBJ2-1; tentative D call: TRBD1 (5 bases). The CDR3 totals 13 residues. Germline CDR1 and CDR2: KGHDR and SFDVKD. Between the trimmed V and J ends, which lost 1 base and 10 bases, there was a span of 10 bases. This CDR3 is CATSDFPRGEQFF. For the CDR3, the DNA is TGTGCCACCAGTGATTTCCCTAGGGGCGAGCAGTTCTTC.

The genes are TRBV28 and TRBJ2-2; D is undetermined. Germline CDR1 is MDHEN and CDR2 is SYDVKM. The ends were cut back, 8 bases at V and 9 bases at J, with 13 bases in the middle. CDR3 length: 12 residues. The CDR3 coding sequence is TGTGCCAGCTTCTCCGCTCGACGGGAGCTGTTTTTT. Translated: CASFSARRELFF.

V and J are TRBV19 and TRBJ1-2; D is uncertain. This CDR3 region has 13 residues. The V gene's germline CDR1 is LNHDA and CDR2 SQIVND (reference sequence). Between the trimmed V and J ends, which lost 3 bases and 7 bases, there was a span of 12 bases. CDR3 region: CASSIDRQSGYTF. In DNA form, the CDR3 reads TGTGCCAGTAGTATCGATCGACAAAGTGGCTACACCTTC. The full variable domain, completed using reference TRBV19 and TRBJ1-2, is DGGITQSPKYLFRKEGQNVTLSCEQNLNHDAMYWYRQDPGQGLRLIYYSQIVNDFQKGDIAEGYSVSREKKESFPLTVTSAQKNPTAFYLCASSIDRQSGYTFGSGTRLTVV.

The chain couples TRBV28 to TRBJ1-4, with a tentative D call TRBD1 (5 bases). V lost 4 bases to trimming and J lost 4 bases, with 10 bases between them. Germline V gene lookup returns CDR1 MDHEN and CDR2 SYDVKM. This CDR3 spans 14 amino acids. In DNA, the CDR3 is TGTGCCAGCAGTTCGGGACTGGGTAATGAAAAACTGTTTTTT. This translates into CASSSGLGNEKLFF. The entire variable domain, with the rest obtained from reference TRBV28 and TRBJ1-4, is as follows: DVKVTQSSRYLVKRTGEKVFLECVQDMDHENMFWYRQDPGLGLRLIYFSYDVKMKEKGDIPEGYSVSREKKERFSLILESASTNQTSMYLCASSSGLGNEKLFFGSGTQLSVL.

The table lists this clone with a count of one. The J gene is TRBJ2-7, the V gene TRBV4-1, with 8 bases fitting TRBD2. The CDR3 totals 17 residues. V shed 1 base, J shed 0 bases, and the junction held 8 bases outside the gene matches. Germline CDR1 is MGHRA and CDR2 is YSYEKL. The DNA of the CDR3 is TGCGCCAGCAGCCAAGGTAGGGTCGGGGGGGACTCCTACGAGCAGTACTTC. As protein: CASSQGRVGGDSYEQYF.

The table lists this clone with a count of one. This chain joins TRBV30 and TRBJ2-5, with a possible D match to TRBD1 (6 bases). The CDR3 is made up of 14 amino acids. Germline CDR1 is GTSNPN and CDR2 is SVGIG (reference sequence). Trimming pared 5 bases from V and 2 bases from J, leaving 15 bases between. The CDR3 loop is CAWASGTQQETQYF. CDR3 sequence (DNA): TGTGCCTGGGCCTCCGGGACACAGCAAGAGACCCAGTACTTC.

The chain couples TRBV28 to TRBJ2-5; no definite D call. The germline gives CDR1 MDHEN, CDR2 SYDVKM. V lost 8 bases and J 5 bases, leaving 18 bases between the germline ends. CDR3 size: 14 residues. The CDR3 is CASLERTVRETQYF. The CDR3, as DNA: TGTGCCAGCCTAGAACGGACGGTTCGCGAGACCCAGTACTTC.

This chain links TRBV2 with TRBJ2-5; D remains ambiguous. Germline CDR1 reads SNHLY; CDR2 reads FYNNEI. CDR3 length equals 11 residues. V was shortened by 5 bases and J by 4 bases, with 5 bases between the two germline ends. The CDR3 bases are TGTGCCAGCAGTCTAGGAGAGACCCAGTACTTC. This encodes CASSLGETQYF.

In this sample, this clone turned up once. The rearrangement uses TRBV19 and TRBJ1-5; no reliable D call. The CDR3 loop spans 16 amino acids. The germline gives CDR1 LNHDA, CDR2 SQIVND (reference sequence). Trimming pared 1 base from V and 4 bases from J, leaving 14 bases between. This CDR3 is CASSIVSGSANQPQHF. The CDR3 DNA follows: TGTGCCAGTAGTATAGTTTCCGGCTCTGCGAATCAGCCCCAGCATTTT.

The J gene is TRBJ1-1, the V gene TRBV28; D gene unclear. With 6 bases removed from V and 4 bases from J, the gap between germline ends came to 9 bases. Looked up from germline, CDR1 is MDHEN and CDR2 is SYDVKM. CDR3 size: 12 residues. In nucleotides, the CDR3 is TGTGCCAGCAGGGACTCCTTCACTGAAGCTTTCTTT. As protein: CASRDSFTEAFF.

This clone was seen a single time. The CDR3 reads CASSSGVNTEAFF. The CDR3 DNA sequence: TGTGCCAGCAGCTCAGGGGTTAACACTGAAGCTTTCTTT. V is TRBV5-4 and J is TRBJ1-1; possible D gene TRBD1, 6 bases. The CDR3 sequence is 13 residues long. With 3 bases removed from V and 2 bases from J, the gap between germline ends came to 8 bases. Germline assignment: CDR1 SGHNT and CDR2 YYREEE (reference sequence).